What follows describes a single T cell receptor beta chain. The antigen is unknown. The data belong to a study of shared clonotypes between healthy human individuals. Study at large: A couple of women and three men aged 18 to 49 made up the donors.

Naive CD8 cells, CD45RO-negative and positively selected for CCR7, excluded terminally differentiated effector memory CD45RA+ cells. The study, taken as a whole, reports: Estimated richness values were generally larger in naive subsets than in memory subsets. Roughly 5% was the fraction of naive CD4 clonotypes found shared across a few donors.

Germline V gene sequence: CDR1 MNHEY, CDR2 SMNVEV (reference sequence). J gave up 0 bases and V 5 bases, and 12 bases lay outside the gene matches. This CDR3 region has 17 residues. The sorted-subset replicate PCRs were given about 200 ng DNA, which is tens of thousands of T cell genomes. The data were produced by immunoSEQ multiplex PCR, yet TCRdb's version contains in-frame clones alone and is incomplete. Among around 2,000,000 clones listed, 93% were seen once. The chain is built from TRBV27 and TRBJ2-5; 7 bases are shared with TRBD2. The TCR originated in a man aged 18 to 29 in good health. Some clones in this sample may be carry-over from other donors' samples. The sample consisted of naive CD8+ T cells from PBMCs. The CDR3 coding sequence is TGTGCCAGCAGTCCCCGGGGGGTAACCTCGTACCAAGAGACCCAGTACTTC. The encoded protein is CASSPRGVTSYQETQYF.